These 27 T cell receptor beta chains were sequenced from one sample in a study of OX40 agonist ivuxolimab in advanced cancers. Sequencing was performed with immunoSEQ multiplex PCR; in TCRdb, only in-frame clones are kept and a portion is missing. The sample carries about 31,000 clones, 70% to 80% recorded once. Sequencing was performed on CD4+ or CD8+ T cells sorted from blood, taken in a trial of the OX40 agonist ivuxolimab. These TCRs come from an adult with an advanced solid tumor such as melanoma, head and neck, liver or kidney cancer.

The V and J genes are TRBV7-9 and TRBJ2-1, with D perhaps matching TRBD1 (6 bases). Germline assignment: CDR1 SEHNR and CDR2 FQNEAQ (reference sequence). With 1 base removed from V and 7 bases from J, the gap between germline ends came to 14 bases. This CDR3 has 15 residues. The chain's CDR3 is CASSLERTVPNEQFF. The CDR3 DNA reads TGTGCCAGCAGCTTAGAGAGGACAGTTCCAAATGAGCAGTTCTTC.

This clone was counted only a few times. This chain links TRBV10-2 with TRBJ1-1; TRBD1 aligns across 7 bases. From germline, CDR1 is WSHSY and CDR2 SAAADI. Trimming took 10 bases from V and 3 from J; bases not matched to a gene: 14. The CDR3 covers 15 residues. The CDR3 DNA sequence: TGCGCCACCCAAACAGGTAGACAGGGCTACACTGAAGCTTTCTTT. It translates to CATQTGRQGYTEAFF.

This chain uses TRBV4-2 with TRBJ2-7; 14 bases map to TRBD2. V dropped 4 bases and J dropped 1; count of bases not matched to a gene: 6. The CDR3 length is 17 residues. The germline CDR1 and CDR2 sequences are LGHNA and YNFKEQ. The CDR3 coding sequence is TGTGCCAGCAGCCCGTCGGGACTAGCGGGGGTGTCCTACGAGCAGTACTTC. It encodes CASSPSGLAGVSYEQYF.

This rearrangement joins TRBV7-8 to TRBJ2-7; the D gene is possibly TRBD2 (6 bases). The germline V gene encodes CDR1 SGHVS and CDR2 FQNEAQ. Trimming shortened V by 5 bases and J by 3 bases, and 14 bases separated the two germline ends. The CDR3 runs 14 residues. The CDR3 spells CASSPDGLYYEQYF. CDR3 bases: TGTGCCAGCAGCCCGGATGGACTATACTACGAGCAGTACTTC.

J is TRBJ1-5 and V is TRBV6-5; 7 positions match TRBD1. With 5 bases clipped from V and 5 bases from J, the junction kept 3 bases outside the gene matches. Germline CDR1 reads MNHEY; CDR2 reads SVGAGI. The CDR3 contains 13 residues. CDR3 amino acids: CASSTGAYQPQHF. The CDR3 DNA reads TGTGCCAGCAGTACAGGGGCGTATCAGCCCCAGCATTTT.

This clone showed up just a few times. The chain joins TRBV6-6 to TRBJ2-7; 9 bases agree with TRBD1. This CDR3 is 14 amino acids long. Germline CDR1 and CDR2: MNHNY and SVGAGI (reference sequence). V was pared by 0 bases and J by 11 bases, with 8 bases of the junction left unmatched. For the CDR3, the DNA is TGTGCCAGCAGTTACTCCCGGGACAGGGAGGAGAAGTACTTC. Amino acid sequence: CASSYSRDREEKYF.

The chain employs TRBV30 and TRBJ1-3, with D hard to call. The V and J ends lost 4 bases and 0 bases respectively, with 7 bases between them. Per the germline V gene, CDR1 is GTSNPN and CDR2 is SVGIG (reference sequence). The CDR3 is 13 amino acids. CDR3 DNA sequence: TGTGCCTGGACGGTTTTCTCTGGAAACACCATATATTTT. Translation: CAWTVFSGNTIYF.

The rearrangement joins TRBV7-9 to TRBJ2-7; 9 bases align to TRBD1. CDR1 is SEHNR and CDR2 is FQNEAQ in the germline V gene (reference sequence). CDR3 length: 14 amino acids. Trimming cost V 5 bases and J 6 bases; bases outside gene matches: 8. The chain's CDR3 is CASSPRDRAVEQYF. CDR3 sequence (DNA): TGTGCCAGCAGCCCGAGGGACAGGGCGGTCGAGCAGTACTTC.

This clone was observed once. This chain uses TRBV28 with TRBJ1-2; D unresolved. The CDR3 length is 11 residues. Per germline, CDR1 MDHEN and CDR2 SYDVKM. Trimming removed 5 bases at V and 0 bases at J, with 1 base between. The CDR3 DNA reads as TGTGCCAGCAGTCCTAACTATGGCTACACCTTC. Encoded protein: CASSPNYGYTF.

This sequence joins TRBV10-2 and TRBJ1-1; D not resolved. The CDR3 length is 14 residues. The germline CDR1 and CDR2 sequences are WSHSY and SAAADI. Trimming removed 2 bases from V and 6 bases from J, with 13 bases in between. This chain's CDR3 is CASSEGRQRPEAFF. The CDR3 coding sequence is TGCGCCAGCAGTGAGGGTCGGCAGAGGCCTGAAGCTTTCTTT.

In this sample, this clone turned up a few times. The chain carries TRBV6-1 and TRBJ1-1, with 7 bases fitting TRBD1. J was trimmed by 6 bases and V by 6 bases; bases with no gene match: 10. Germline V lookup: CDR1 MNHNS, CDR2 SASEGT. This CDR3 is 14 amino acids long. CDR3 DNA sequence: TGTGCCAGCAGGACGGGACAGTTGTCTGCTGAAGCTTTCTTT. Translating gives CASRTGQLSAEAFF.

The genes are TRBV6-5 and TRBJ2-3, with 10 positions matching TRBD2. Germline values: CDR1 MNHEY, CDR2 SVGAGI. CDR3 length: 16 amino acids. J lost 1 base, V lost 2 bases, and 3 bases had no gene match. DNA of the CDR3: TGTGCCAGCAGTTACCTTGGACTAGCGGGCACAGATACGCAGTATTTT. This translates into CASSYLGLAGTDTQYF.

The J gene is TRBJ2-5, the V gene TRBV7-2, with TRBD2 matching 12 bases. Germline V lookup: CDR1 SGHTA, CDR2 FQGNSA. V lost 2 bases, J lost 5 bases, and 6 bases stayed unmatched. The CDR3 extends over 16 amino acids. The CDR3 DNA is TGTGCCAGCAGCTTAACCGGACTAGCGGGGTGGGAGACCCAGTACTTC. Protein product: CASSLTGLAGWETQYF.

The chain carries TRBV6-6 and TRBJ2-7, with 8 bases aligning to TRBD2. The length of the CDR3 is 15 residues. Germline CDR1 is MNHNY and CDR2 is SVGAGI (reference sequence). The V gene end was trimmed by 2 bases and the J gene end by 0 bases; junction bases not matched to a gene: 3. CDR3 in DNA: TGTGCCAGCAGTTACGCGCTAGCGGGCTCCTACGAGCAGTACTTC. Its translation is CASSYALAGSYEQYF.

J is TRBJ1-1 and V is TRBV6-5; D gene uncertain. There are 13 residues in the CDR3. V was clipped by 2 bases and J by 2 bases, with 6 bases between them. The V gene's germline CDR1 is MNHEY and CDR2 SVGAGI. DNA for the CDR3: TGTGCCAGCAGTTACGCATCCAACACTGAAGCTTTCTTT. Protein sequence: CASSYASNTEAFF.

By share, this clone counts as medium-sized (0.01 to 0.1%). The chain combines TRBV10-1 with TRBJ1-1; no reliable D call. The V end lost 5 bases, the J end lost 1 base, and 8 bases lay between the germline ends. Germline V gene lookup returns CDR1 WNHNN and CDR2 SYGVQD (reference sequence). This CDR3 has 13 amino acids. The CDR3: CASSPMGNTEAFF. The CDR3 region has the DNA TGCGCCAGCAGTCCTATGGGGAACACTGAAGCTTTCTTT.

The genes are TRBV6-4 and TRBJ1-5; D uncertain. V lost 4 bases to trimming and J lost 0 bases, with 4 bases between them. Germline CDR1 is MRHNA and CDR2 is SNTAGT. The CDR3 contains 13 residues. The CDR3 sequence is CASSVVSNQPQHF. The CDR3 coding sequence is TGTGCCAGCAGTGTGGTTAGCAATCAGCCCCAGCATTTT.

This chain connects TRBV7-9 to TRBJ2-3; 8 bases fit TRBD2. Germline CDR1 is SEHNR and CDR2 is FQNEAQ (reference sequence). The ends lost 1 base at V and 5 bases at J; junction bases unmatched: 2. This CDR3 has 14 residues. CDR3 loop: CASSLGAGGDTQYF. The CDR3 coding sequence is TGTGCCAGCAGCTTAGGTGCGGGGGGAGATACGCAGTATTTT.

The chain has TRBV6-1 and TRBJ2-5; TRBD1 matches at 10 bases. The CDR3 loop spans 13 amino acids. Germline V lookup: CDR1 MNHNS, CDR2 SASEGT. With V trimmed by 6 bases and J by 5 bases, 3 bases remained unmatched. The CDR3 region has the DNA TGTGCCAGCAGGACAGGGGGCGGGGAGACCCAGTACTTC. The encoded protein is CASRTGGGETQYF.

The V gene is TRBV6-5, the J gene TRBJ1-1; the D is unclear. The CDR3 extends over 13 amino acids. Looked up from germline, CDR1 is MNHEY and CDR2 is SVGAGI. Trimming removed 4 bases at V and 1 base at J, with 7 bases between. Written as DNA, the CDR3 is TGTGCCAGCAGTTTCTTGCGGAACACTGAAGCTTTCTTT. This sequence encodes CASSFLRNTEAFF.

The rearrangement links TRBV30 to TRBJ1-1; no firm D call. The CDR3 covers 12 residues. Germline V gene data show CDR1 as GTSNPN and CDR2 as SVGIG (reference sequence). Trimming took 7 bases from V and 1 from J, leaving 10 bases between them. The CDR3 DNA is TGTGCCTCCTTCCGGGGGAACACTGAAGCTTTCTTT. Translating it yields CASFRGNTEAFF.

As concerns this clone: Other DNA sequences in this specimen translate into the identical CDR3. This sequence joins TRBV6-1 and TRBJ2-7; D is ambiguous. The CDR3 loop spans 13 amino acids. V shed 1 base and J shed 0 bases, with 4 bases lying between them. Germline V lookup: CDR1 MNHNS, CDR2 SASEGT. CDR3: CASSEGFSYEQYF. DNA of the CDR3: TGTGCCAGCAGTGAAGGGTTCTCCTACGAGCAGTACTTC.

CDR3 protein: CSPTGDYGYTF. CDR3 coding DNA: TGCAGTCCTACAGGGGATTATGGCTACACCTTC. The chain is built from TRBV20-1 and TRBJ1-2; 7 bases line up with TRBD1. The length of the CDR3 is 11 residues. V dropped 8 bases and J dropped 5; count of bases not matched to a gene: 5. CDR1 and CDR2 from the germline V gene are DFQATT and SNEGSKA (reference sequence).

The rearrangement uses TRBV2 and TRBJ2-7; D perhaps matches TRBD1 (5 bases). V was pared by 2 bases and J by 3 bases, with 14 bases between. Germline CDR1 reads SNHLY; CDR2 reads FYNNEI. The CDR3 consists of 15 residues. The CDR3, as DNA: TGTGCCAGCAGTGAACCTGGGGCCGCCTTCTACGAGCAGTACTTC. Translating it yields CASSEPGAAFYEQYF. Filled out from reference TRBV2 and TRBJ2-7, the complete variable domain reads EPEVTQTPSHQVTQMGQEVILRCVPISNHLYFYWYRQILGQKVEFLVSFYNNEISEKSEIFDDQFSVERPDGSNFTLKIRSTKLEDSAMYFCASSEPGAAFYEQYFGPGTRLTVT.

V usage is TRBV30 and J usage is TRBJ2-7; D possibly corresponds to TRBD2 (5 bases). This CDR3 contains 11 residues. V lost 0 bases and J lost 5, with 5 bases in between. Germline CDR1 is GTSNPN and CDR2 is SVGIG (reference sequence). CDR3 region: CAWSVADEQYF. The CDR3, as DNA: TGTGCCTGGAGTGTAGCGGACGAGCAGTACTTC.

The chain carries TRBV5-5 and TRBJ1-6; a possible D gene is TRBD1 (6 bases). Germline V gives CDR1 SGHKS, CDR2 YYEKEE (reference sequence). Trimming shortened V by 3 bases and J by 10 bases, and 20 bases separated the two germline ends. The CDR3 extends over 16 amino acids. The CDR3 sequence is CASSWTVYPSGSPLHF. CDR3 nucleotides: TGTGCCAGCAGCTGGACAGTATATCCCTCCGGATCACCCCTCCACTTT.

The chain joins TRBV6-1 to TRBJ1-1, with unresolved D. The CDR3 consists of 11 residues. Deletions cut 10 bases from V and 5 bases from J, with 11 bases between. Germline CDR1 MNHNS, CDR2 SASEGT. This chain's CDR3 is CAIIRMTEAFF. CDR3 bases: TGTGCCATAATAAGGATGACTGAAGCTTTCTTT.